This T cell receptor beta chain was sequenced for a study of technical replicates of blood from a few donors. The method was immunoSEQ multiplex PCR; TCRdb's version includes in-frame clones alone and lacks a portion of them. The repertoire holds 50,000 to 70,000 clones, with roughly 90% as singletons. Germline V gene data show CDR1 as SGHRS and CDR2 as YFSETQ. The CDR3 is made up of 14 amino acids. Trimming pared 2 bases from V and 5 bases from J, leaving 10 bases between. The source is a human donor in good health. Some clones in this sample may be carry-over from other donors' samples. Input material: PBMCs. The chain employs TRBV5-1 and TRBJ2-2; D possibly corresponds to TRBD2 (5 bases). In DNA form, the CDR3 reads TGCGCCAGCAGCTTAGAGGGAACTACCGGGGAGCTGTTTTTT. It encodes CASSLEGTTGELFF.